The subject of this entry is one T cell receptor (beta chain). Its antigen is still unknown. The germline V gene encodes CDR1 MNHNS and CDR2 SASEGT. The CDR3 runs to 15 residues. V gave up 3 bases and J gave up 3 bases, with 11 bases separating them. Generated by immunoSEQ multiplex PCR, the TCRdb table keeps only in-frame clones and is missing some. This sample yields over 45,000 clones, of which roughly 74% are seen a single time; 9.5% to 10% belongs to the top ten. This specimen belongs to a study of T cell clones after liver transplantation. Study background: A pre-transplant mixed lymphocyte reaction with TCRbeta sequencing defined graft-donor-reactive clones followed in post-transplant blood. Graft-donor-reactive sequences were compared with third-party-reactive TCRbeta sequences from pre-transplant mixed lymphocyte reactions.

Sorting of unstimulated PBMCs yielded separate CD3+CD4+ and CD3+CD8+ fractions. Regarding the study as a whole: Migration into the graft, not deletion, may explain lost graft donor-reactive T cells.

The input for sequencing was CD4+ T cells from blood, taken around 54 months after liver transplant. The receptor was derived from a human patient who received a liver transplant. The graft donor may have contributed some T cells. V usage is TRBV6-1 and J usage is TRBJ1-4; tentatively, D is TRBD1 (6 bases). The CDR3: CASSDMTGANEKLFF. The CDR3 region has the DNA TGTGCCAGCAGTGACATGACAGGAGCTAATGAAAAACTGTTTTTT.